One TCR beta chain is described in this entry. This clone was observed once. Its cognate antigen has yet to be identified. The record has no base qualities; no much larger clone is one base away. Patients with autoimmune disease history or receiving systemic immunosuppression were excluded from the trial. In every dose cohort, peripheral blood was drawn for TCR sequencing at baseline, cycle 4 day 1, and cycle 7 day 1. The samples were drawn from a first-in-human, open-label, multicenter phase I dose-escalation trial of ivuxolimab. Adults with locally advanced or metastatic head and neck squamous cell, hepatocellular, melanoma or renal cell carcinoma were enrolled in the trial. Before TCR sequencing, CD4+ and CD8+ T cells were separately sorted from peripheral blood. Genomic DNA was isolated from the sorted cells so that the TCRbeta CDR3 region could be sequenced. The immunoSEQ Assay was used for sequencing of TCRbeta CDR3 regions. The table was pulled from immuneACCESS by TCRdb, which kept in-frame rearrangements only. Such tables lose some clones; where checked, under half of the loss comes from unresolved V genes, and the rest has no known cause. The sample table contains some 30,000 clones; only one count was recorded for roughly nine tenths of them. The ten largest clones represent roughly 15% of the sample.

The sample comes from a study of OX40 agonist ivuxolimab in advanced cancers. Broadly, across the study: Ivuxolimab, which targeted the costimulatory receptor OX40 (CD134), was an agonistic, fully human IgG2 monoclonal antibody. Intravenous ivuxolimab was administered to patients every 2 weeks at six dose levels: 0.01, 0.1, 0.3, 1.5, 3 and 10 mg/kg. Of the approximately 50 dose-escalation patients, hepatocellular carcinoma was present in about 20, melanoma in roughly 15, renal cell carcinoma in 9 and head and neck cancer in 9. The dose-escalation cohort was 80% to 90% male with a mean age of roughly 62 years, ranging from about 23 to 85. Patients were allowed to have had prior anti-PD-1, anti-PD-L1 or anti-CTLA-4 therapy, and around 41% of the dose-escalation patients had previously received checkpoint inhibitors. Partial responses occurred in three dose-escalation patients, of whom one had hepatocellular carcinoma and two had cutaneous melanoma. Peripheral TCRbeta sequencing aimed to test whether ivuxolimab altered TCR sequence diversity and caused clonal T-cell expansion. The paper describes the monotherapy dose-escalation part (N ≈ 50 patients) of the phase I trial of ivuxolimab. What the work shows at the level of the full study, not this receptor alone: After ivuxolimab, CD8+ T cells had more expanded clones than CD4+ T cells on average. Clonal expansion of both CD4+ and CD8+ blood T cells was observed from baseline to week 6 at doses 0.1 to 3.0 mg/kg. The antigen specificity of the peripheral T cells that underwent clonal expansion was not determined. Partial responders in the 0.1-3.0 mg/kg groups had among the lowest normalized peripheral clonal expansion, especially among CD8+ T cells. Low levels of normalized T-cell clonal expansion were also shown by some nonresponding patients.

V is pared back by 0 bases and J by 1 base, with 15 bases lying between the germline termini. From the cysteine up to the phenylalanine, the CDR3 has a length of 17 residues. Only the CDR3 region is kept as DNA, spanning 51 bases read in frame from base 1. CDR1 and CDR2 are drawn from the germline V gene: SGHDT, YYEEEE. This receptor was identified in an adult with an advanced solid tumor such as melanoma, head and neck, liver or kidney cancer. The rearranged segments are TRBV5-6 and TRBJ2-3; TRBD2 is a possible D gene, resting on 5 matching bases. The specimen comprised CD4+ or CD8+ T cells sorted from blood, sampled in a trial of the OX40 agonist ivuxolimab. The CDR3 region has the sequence CASSLALASFGTDTQYF. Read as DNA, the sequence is TGTGCCAGCAGCTTGGCCTTGGCTAGCTTTGGCACAGATACGCAGTATTTT.